This passage covers 13 T cell receptor beta chains from one sample sequenced in a study of OX40 agonist ivuxolimab in advanced cancers. The method was the immunoSEQ multiplex PCR assay. As stored in TCRdb, this immuneACCESS dataset retains in-frame rearrangements with V and J assigned. A fraction of the clones does not appear; measured against another copy, unresolved V genes explain less than half of the discrepancy, and the remainder lacks a known reason. This sample gives around 67,000 clones in total; about 80% of them show up just once. 0.95% to 1.5% of the sample lies in the top ten. The sample consisted of CD4+ or CD8+ T cells sorted from blood, taken in a trial of the OX40 agonist ivuxolimab. The source of these receptors is an adult with an advanced solid tumor such as melanoma, head and neck, liver or kidney cancer.

V and J are TRBV7-2 and TRBJ2-3; TRBD2 matches 14 bases. From germline, CDR1 is SGHTA and CDR2 FQGNSA. With 3 bases clipped from V and 4 bases from J, the junction kept 12 bases outside the gene matches. The CDR3 consists of 19 residues. The DNA of the CDR3 is TGTGCCAGCAGCTTGACCGGGACTAGCGGGGGTACTTTTGCAGATACGCAGTATTTT. Encoded protein: CASSLTGTSGGTFADTQYF.

This clone was counted only a few times. V and J are TRBV30 and TRBJ2-2; unclear D gene. CDR1 and CDR2 (germline): GTSNPN, SVGIG (reference sequence). V lost 0 bases and J 5 bases, leaving 13 bases between the germline ends. This CDR3 has 15 residues. The CDR3 nucleotides read TGTGCCTGGAGTGTTGGCGGAGAACCGACCGGGGAGCTGTTTTTT. It is translated as CAWSVGGEPTGELFF.

This chain connects TRBV5-5 to TRBJ1-1; D gene ambiguous. With 1 base removed from V and 4 bases from J, the gap between germline ends came to 11 bases. Per the germline V gene, CDR1 is SGHKS and CDR2 is YYEKEE (reference sequence). CDR3 length equals 14 residues. The CDR3 region is CASSLTSGITEAFF. In DNA, the CDR3 is TGTGCCAGCAGCTTGACCTCAGGTATCACTGAAGCTTTCTTT.

The genes are TRBV11-2 and TRBJ1-1, with D hard to call. Trimming removed 6 bases at V and 4 bases at J, with 12 bases between. The germline V gene encodes CDR1 SGHAT and CDR2 FQNNGV. The CDR3 sequence is 13 residues long. The CDR3 region is CASRTSVGTEAFF. CDR3 DNA: TGTGCCAGCAGAACGTCAGTGGGCACTGAAGCTTTCTTT.

This chain connects TRBV7-9 to TRBJ1-6; the D is unclear. Germline values: CDR1 SEHNR, CDR2 FQNEAQ (reference sequence). V lost 5 bases and J 0 bases, leaving 17 bases between the germline ends. The length of the CDR3 is 18 residues. The CDR3 bases are TGTGCCAGCAGCCCCGGACCGCCTAATTTCTCCTATAATTCACCCCTCCACTTT. This sequence encodes CASSPGPPNFSYNSPLHF.

This clone was observed a single time. The chain combines TRBV18 with TRBJ1-5; possibly TRBD1 for D (5 bases). The CDR3 is 17 amino acids. Trimming removed 3 bases at V and 0 bases at J, with 15 bases between. Per germline, CDR1 KGHSH and CDR2 LQKENI. The CDR3 loop reads CASSPRGAVNSNQPQHF. Here the CDR3 DNA reads TGTGCCAGCTCACCCCGAGGGGCAGTTAATAGCAATCAGCCCCAGCATTTT.

This chain uses TRBV7-2 with TRBJ2-4; D ambiguous. Germline loops: CDR1 SGHTA, CDR2 FQGNSA. Trimming pared 5 bases from V and 1 base from J, leaving 9 bases between. This CDR3 comprises 14 residues. The CDR3: CASSPQGAKNIQYF. The CDR3 DNA is TGTGCCAGCAGCCCCCAAGGGGCCAAAAACATTCAGTACTTC.

This chain uses TRBV7-2 with TRBJ2-5, with a possible D match to TRBD2 (7 bases). The V gene's germline CDR1 is SGHTA and CDR2 FQGNSA. The CDR3 spans 15 residues. The ends were cut back, 1 base at V and 4 bases at J, with 13 bases in the middle. This CDR3 is CASSLEGGARETQYF. CDR3 sequence (DNA): TGTGCCAGCAGCTTAGAGGGGGGGGCGCGAGAGACCCAGTACTTC.

CDR3 sequence (DNA): TGTGCCAGCAGCCGAGATCTAGCGGGGGGCACAGATACGCAGTATTTT. This translates into CASSRDLAGGTDTQYF. The chain combines TRBV4-2 with TRBJ2-3; 10 positions match TRBD2. The CDR3 covers 16 residues. Germline CDR1 is LGHNA and CDR2 is YNFKEQ. J gave up 1 base and V 4 bases, and 5 bases lay outside the gene matches.

The rearrangement uses TRBV7-2 and TRBJ1-2; D is unclear. V was shortened by 3 bases and J by 10 bases, with 18 bases between the two germline ends. The CDR3 length is 14 residues. Germline assignment: CDR1 SGHTA and CDR2 FQGNSA. As DNA, the CDR3 is TGTGCCAGCAGCTTGCCCAGCGTCCAAGGAGACTACACCTTC. Its translation is CASSLPSVQGDYTF.

The chain recombines TRBV5-4 with TRBJ2-1, with TRBD2 identical over 8 bases. V lost 4 bases and J lost 8; bases outside the gene matches: 11. The germline V gene encodes CDR1 SGHNT and CDR2 YYREEE (reference sequence). This CDR3 has 15 residues. This chain's CDR3 is CASSPGGPVHYEQFF. The CDR3 region has the DNA TGTGCCAGCAGCCCGGGGGGGCCTGTCCATTATGAGCAGTTCTTC.

This chain joins TRBV15 and TRBJ1-2; no definite D call. This CDR3 has 15 residues. Germline-derived CDR1 and CDR2 are LNHNV and YYDKDF (reference sequence). The V gene lost 0 bases and the J gene lost 8 bases, with 16 bases spanning the gap. CDR3 bases: TGTGCCACCAGCAGAGATGAATTGGTATTCGGGGGCTACACCTTC. Its translation: CATSRDELVFGGYTF.

The V gene is TRBV5-4, the J gene TRBJ1-5; TRBD1 matches at 9 bases. With 2 bases clipped from V and 0 bases from J, the junction kept 3 bases outside the gene matches. The length of the CDR3 is 16 residues. Looked up from germline, CDR1 is SGHNT and CDR2 is YYREEE (reference sequence). The CDR3 here is CASSFGTGSSNQPQHF. In nucleotides, the CDR3 is TGTGCCAGCAGCTTTGGGACAGGGAGTAGCAATCAGCCCCAGCATTTT.